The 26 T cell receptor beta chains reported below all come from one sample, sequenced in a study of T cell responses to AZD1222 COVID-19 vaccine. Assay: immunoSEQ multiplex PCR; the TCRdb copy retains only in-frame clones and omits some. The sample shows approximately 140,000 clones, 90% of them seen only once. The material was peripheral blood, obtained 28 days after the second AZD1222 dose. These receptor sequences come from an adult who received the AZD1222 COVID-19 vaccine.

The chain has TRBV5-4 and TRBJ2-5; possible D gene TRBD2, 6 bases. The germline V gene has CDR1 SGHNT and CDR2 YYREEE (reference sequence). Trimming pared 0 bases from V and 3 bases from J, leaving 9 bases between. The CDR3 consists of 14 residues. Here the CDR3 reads CASSLVGGEETQYF. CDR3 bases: TGTGCCAGCAGCTTGGTCGGGGGAGAAGAGACCCAGTACTTC.

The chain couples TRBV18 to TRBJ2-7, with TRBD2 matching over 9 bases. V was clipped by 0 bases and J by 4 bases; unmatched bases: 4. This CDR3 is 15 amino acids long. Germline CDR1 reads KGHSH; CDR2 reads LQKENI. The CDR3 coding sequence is TGTGCCAGCTCACCACCGCAGCGGGAGGTTTACGAGCAGTACTTC. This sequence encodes CASSPPQREVYEQYF.

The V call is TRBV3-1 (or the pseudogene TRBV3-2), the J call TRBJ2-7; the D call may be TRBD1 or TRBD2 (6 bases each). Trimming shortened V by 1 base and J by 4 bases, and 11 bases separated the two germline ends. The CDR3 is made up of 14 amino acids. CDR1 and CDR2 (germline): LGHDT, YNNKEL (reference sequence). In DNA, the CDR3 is TGTGCCAGCAGCCAAGGAGGGGGGCGGTACGAGCAGTACTTC. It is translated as CASSQGGGRYEQYF.

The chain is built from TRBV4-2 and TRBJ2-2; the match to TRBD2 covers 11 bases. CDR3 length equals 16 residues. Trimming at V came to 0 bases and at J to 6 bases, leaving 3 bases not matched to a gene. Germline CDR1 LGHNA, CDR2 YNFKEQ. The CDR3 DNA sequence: TGTGCCAGCAGCCAAGATGTAGCGGGAGGGCCCGGGGAGCTGTTTTTT. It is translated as CASSQDVAGGPGELFF.

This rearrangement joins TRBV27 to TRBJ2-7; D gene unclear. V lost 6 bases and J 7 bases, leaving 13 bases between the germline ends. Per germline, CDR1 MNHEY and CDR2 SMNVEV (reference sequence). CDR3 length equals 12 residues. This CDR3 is CASSPTPWEQYF. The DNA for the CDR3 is TGTGCCAGCAGCCCGACCCCGTGGGAGCAGTACTTC.

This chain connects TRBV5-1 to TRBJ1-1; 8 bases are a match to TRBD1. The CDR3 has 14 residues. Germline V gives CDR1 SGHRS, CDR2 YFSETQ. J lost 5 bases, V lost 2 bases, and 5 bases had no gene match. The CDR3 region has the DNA TGCGCCAGCAGCTTTGACAGGGGATTAACTGAAGCTTTCTTT. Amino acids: CASSFDRGLTEAFF.

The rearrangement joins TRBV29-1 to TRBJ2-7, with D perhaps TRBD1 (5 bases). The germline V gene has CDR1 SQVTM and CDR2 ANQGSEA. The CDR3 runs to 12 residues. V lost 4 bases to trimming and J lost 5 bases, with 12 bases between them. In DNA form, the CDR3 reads TGCAGCGTTGGACTGACAGACAACGAGCAGTACTTC. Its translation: CSVGLTDNEQYF.

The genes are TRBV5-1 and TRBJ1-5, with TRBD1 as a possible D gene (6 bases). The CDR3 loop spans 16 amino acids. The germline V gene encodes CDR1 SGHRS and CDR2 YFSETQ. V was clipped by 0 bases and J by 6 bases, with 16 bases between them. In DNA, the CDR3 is TGCGCCAGCAGCTTGGGTCCCCAGACAGGAACTCAGCCCCAGCATTTT. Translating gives CASSLGPQTGTQPQHF.

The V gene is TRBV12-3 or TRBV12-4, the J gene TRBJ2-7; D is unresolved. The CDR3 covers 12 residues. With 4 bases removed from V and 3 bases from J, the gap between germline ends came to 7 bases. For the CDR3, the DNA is TGTGCCAGCAGTTCCCCTAGCTACGAGCAGTACTTC. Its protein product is CASSSPSYEQYF.

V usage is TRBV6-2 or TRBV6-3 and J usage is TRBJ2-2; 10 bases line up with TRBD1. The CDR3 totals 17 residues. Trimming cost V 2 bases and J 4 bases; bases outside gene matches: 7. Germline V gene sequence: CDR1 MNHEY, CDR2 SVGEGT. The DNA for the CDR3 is TGTGCCAGCAGTTACGAAGACAGGGGGCGATTCACCGGGGAGCTGTTTTTT. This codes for CASSYEDRGRFTGELFF.

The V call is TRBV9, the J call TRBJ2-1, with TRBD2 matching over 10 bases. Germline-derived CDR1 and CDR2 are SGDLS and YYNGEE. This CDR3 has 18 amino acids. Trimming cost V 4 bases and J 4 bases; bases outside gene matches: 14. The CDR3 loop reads CASSPRSASGSIYNEQFF. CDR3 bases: TGTGCCAGCAGCCCCCGGTCGGCTAGCGGGAGTATTTACAATGAGCAGTTCTTC. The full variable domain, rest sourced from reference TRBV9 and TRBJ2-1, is DSGVTQTPKHLITATGQRVTLRCSPRSGDLSVYWYQQSLDQGLQFLIQYYNGEERAKGNILERFSAQQFPDLHSELNLSSLELGDSALYFCASSPRSASGSIYNEQFFGPGTRLTVL.

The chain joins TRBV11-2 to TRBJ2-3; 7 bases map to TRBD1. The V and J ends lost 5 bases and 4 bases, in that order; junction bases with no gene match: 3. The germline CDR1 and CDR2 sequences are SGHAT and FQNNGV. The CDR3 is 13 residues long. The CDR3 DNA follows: TGTGCCAGCAGCCGACAGGGAGCAGATACGCAGTATTTT. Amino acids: CASSRQGADTQYF.

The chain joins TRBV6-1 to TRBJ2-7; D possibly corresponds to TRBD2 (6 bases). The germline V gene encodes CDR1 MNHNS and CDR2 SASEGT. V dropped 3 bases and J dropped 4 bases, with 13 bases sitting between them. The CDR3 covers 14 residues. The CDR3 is CASSDLGGGYEQYF. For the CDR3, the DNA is TGTGCCAGCAGTGATTTGGGAGGTGGTTACGAGCAGTACTTC.

The CDR3 region is CASSLDGLRSYGYTF. The DNA of the CDR3 is TGCGCCAGCAGCTTGGACGGGTTACGGAGCTATGGCTACACCTTC. J is TRBJ1-2 and V is TRBV5-1; D remains ambiguous. This CDR3 is built from 15 residues. Germline V CDR1 and CDR2: SGHRS, YFSETQ. V lost 0 bases and J lost 4, with 13 bases in between. Together with reference TRBV5-1 and TRBJ1-2, the CDR3 gives the full variable domain: KAGVTQTPRYLIKTRGQQVTLSCSPISGHRSVSWYQQTPGQGLQFLFEYFSETQRNKGNFPGRFSGRQFSNSRSEMNVSTLELGDSALYLCASSLDGLRSYGYTFGSGTRLTVV.

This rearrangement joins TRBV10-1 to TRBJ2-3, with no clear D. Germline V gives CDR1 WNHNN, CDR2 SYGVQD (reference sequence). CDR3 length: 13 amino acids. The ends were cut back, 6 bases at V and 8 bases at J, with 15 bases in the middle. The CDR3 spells CASRKGPSATQYF. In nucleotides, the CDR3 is TGCGCCAGCAGGAAAGGCCCCTCCGCTACGCAGTATTTT.

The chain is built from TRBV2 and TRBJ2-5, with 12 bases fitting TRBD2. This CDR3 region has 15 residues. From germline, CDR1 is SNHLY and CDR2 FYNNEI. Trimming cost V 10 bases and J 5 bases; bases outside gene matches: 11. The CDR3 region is CATLASGRAGETQYF. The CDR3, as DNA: TGTGCCACCTTGGCTAGCGGGAGGGCGGGTGAGACCCAGTACTTC.

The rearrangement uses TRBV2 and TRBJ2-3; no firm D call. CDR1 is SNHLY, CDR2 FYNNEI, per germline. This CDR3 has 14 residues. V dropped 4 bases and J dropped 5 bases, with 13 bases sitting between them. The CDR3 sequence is CASSVEAPLDTQYF. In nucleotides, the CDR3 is TGTGCCAGCAGTGTGGAAGCGCCCCTAGATACGCAGTATTTT.

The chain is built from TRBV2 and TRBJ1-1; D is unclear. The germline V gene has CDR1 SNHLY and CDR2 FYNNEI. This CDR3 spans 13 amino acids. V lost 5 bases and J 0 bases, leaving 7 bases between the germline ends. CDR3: CASSLALNTEAFF. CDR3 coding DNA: TGTGCCAGCAGTCTCGCCTTGAACACTGAAGCTTTCTTT.

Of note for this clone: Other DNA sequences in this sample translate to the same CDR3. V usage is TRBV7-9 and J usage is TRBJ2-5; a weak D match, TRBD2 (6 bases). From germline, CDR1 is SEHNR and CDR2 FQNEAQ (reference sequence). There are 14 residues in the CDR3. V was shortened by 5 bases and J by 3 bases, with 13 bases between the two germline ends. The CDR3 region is CASSGGGREETQYF. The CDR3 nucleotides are TGTGCCAGCAGCGGTGGGGGGAGAGAAGAGACCCAGTACTTC.

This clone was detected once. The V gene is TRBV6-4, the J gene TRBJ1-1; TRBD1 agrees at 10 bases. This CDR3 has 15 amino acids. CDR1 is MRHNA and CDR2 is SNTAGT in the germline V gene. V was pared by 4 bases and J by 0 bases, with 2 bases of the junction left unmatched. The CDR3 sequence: CASSAGTGVNTEAFF. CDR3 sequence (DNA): TGTGCCAGCAGTGCCGGGACAGGGGTGAACACTGAAGCTTTCTTT.

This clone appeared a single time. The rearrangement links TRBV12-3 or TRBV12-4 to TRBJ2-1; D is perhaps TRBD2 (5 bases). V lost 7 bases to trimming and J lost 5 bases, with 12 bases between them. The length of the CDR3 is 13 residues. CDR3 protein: CASTLTRNNEQFF. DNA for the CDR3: TGTGCCAGCACCCTTACTAGGAACAATGAGCAGTTCTTC.

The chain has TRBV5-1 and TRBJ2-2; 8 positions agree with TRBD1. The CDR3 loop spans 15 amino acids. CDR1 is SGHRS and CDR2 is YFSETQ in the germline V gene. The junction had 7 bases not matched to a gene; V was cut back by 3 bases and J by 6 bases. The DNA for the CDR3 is TGCGCCAGCAGCTGGCGGACAGGGAAAGCCGGGGAGCTGTTTTTT. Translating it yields CASSWRTGKAGELFF.

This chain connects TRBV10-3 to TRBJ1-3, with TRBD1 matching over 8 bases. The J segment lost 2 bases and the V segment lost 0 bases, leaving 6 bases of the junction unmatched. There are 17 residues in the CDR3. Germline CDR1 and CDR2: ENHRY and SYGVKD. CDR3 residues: CAISESVGQGAGNTIYF. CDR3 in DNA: TGTGCCATCAGTGAGTCGGTAGGACAGGGAGCTGGAAACACCATATATTTT.

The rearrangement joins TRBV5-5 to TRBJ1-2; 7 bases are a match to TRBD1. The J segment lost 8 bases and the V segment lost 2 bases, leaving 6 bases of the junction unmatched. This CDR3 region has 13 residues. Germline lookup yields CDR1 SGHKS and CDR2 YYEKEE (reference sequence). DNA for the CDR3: TGTGCCAGCAGCTTTGACAGGGTCATAGGCTACACCTTC. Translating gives CASSFDRVIGYTF.

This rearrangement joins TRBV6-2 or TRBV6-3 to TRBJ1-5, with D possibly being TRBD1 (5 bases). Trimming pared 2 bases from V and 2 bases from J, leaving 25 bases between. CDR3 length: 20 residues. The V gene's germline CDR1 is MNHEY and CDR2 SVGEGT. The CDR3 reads CASSYSAIRIGGPGNQPQHF. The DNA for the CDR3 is TGTGCCAGCAGTTACAGCGCCATCCGTATTGGGGGACCCGGCAATCAGCCCCAGCATTTT.

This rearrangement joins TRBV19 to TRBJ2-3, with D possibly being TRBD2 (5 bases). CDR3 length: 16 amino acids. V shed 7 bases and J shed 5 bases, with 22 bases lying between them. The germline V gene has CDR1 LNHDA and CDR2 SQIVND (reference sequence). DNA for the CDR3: TGTGCCAGTACCCCTCGGGGAGAGGCGGTCGGAGATACGCAGTATTTT. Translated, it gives CASTPRGEAVGDTQYF.